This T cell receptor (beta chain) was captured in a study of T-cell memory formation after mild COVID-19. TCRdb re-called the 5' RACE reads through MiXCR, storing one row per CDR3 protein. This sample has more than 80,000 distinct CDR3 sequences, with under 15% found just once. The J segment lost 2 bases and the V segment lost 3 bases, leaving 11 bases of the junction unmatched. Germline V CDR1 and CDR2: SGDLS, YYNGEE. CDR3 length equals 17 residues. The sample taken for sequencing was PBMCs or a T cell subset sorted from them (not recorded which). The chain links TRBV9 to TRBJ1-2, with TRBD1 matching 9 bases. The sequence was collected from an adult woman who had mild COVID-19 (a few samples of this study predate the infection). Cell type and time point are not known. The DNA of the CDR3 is TGTGCCAGCAGCGAGGGGGGACAGGGCCTCTCAAACTATGGCTACACCTTC. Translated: CASSEGGQGLSNYGYTF.